This T cell receptor (beta chain) was observed in a study of T cell responses to AZD1222 COVID-19 vaccine. Study outcomes and limitations: At 160-218 and 743-854, vaccine-associated CD4 TCRs were dominant, and they spanned spike.

The CDR3 has 15 amino acids. Germline V lookup: CDR1 SGHDN, CDR2 FVKESK. With V trimmed by 1 base and J by 4 bases, 4 bases remained unmatched. Points on this clone: Its antigen is currently unknown.

Sequenced by immunoSEQ multiplex PCR; TCRdb stores in-frame clones only, minus some. The sample gives more than 150,000 clones, roughly 93% of which show up once; 0.99% is in the top ten. This TCR derives from an adult in good health. This material consisted of peripheral blood, taken on day 0 of AZD1222 vaccination. The rearrangement links TRBV14 to TRBJ2-7; 10 bases agree with TRBD1. The CDR3 loop is CASSQGGQGRYEQYF. CDR3 nucleotides: TGTGCCAGCAGCCAAGGGGGACAGGGGAGATACGAGCAGTACTTC.